This TCR beta chain derives from a study of blood T cell repertoires in COVID-19. The repertoire was sequenced with immunoSEQ multiplex PCR; TCRdb's copy has only in-frame clones and lacks some. The table lists around 300,000 clones, approximately 82% of them singletons. V lost 1 base, J lost 0 bases, and 4 bases stayed unmatched. The germline V gene encodes CDR1 SEHNR and CDR2 FQNEAQ (reference sequence). This CDR3 region has 17 residues. The sequenced material came from peripheral blood. The receptor comes from a man aged 30 to 45 with active or convalescent COVID-19. The chain is built from TRBV7-9 and TRBJ1-4; 8 bases agree with TRBD1. CDR3 nucleotides: TGTGCCAGCAGCTTAGGACAGGGGCGGGCAACTAATGAAAAACTGTTTTTT. Amino acid sequence: CASSLGQGRATNEKLFF.